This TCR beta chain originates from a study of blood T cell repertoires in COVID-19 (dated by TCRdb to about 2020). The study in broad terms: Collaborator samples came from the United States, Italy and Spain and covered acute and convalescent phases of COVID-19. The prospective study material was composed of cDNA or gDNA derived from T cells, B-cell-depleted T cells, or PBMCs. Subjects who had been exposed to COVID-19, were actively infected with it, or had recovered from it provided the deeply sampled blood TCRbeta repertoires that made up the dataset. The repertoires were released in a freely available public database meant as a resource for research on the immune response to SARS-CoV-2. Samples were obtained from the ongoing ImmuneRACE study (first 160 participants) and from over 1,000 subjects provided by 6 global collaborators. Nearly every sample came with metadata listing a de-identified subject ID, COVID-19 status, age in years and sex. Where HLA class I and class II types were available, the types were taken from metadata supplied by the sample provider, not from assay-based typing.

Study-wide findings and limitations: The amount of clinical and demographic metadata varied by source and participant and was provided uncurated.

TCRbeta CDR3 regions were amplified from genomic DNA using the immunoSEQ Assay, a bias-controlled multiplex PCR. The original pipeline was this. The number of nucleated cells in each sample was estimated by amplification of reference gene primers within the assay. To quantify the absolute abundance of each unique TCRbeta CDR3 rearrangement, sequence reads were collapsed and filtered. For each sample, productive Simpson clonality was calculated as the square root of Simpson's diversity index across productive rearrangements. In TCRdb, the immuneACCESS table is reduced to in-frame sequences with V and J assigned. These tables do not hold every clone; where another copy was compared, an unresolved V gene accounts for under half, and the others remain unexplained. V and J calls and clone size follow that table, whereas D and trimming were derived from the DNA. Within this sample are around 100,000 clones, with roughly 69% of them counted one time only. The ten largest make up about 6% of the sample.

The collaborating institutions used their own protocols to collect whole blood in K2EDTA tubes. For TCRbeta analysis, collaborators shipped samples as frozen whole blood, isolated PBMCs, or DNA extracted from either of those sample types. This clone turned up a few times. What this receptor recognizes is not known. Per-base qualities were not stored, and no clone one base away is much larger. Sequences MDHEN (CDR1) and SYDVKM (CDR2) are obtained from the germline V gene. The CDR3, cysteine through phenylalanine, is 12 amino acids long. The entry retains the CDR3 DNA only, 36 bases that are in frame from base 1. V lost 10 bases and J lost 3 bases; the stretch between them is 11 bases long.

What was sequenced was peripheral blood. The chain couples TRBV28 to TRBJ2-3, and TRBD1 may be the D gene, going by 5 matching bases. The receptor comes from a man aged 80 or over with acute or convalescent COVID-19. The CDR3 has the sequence CATAGQTDTQYF. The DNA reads TGTGCCACCGCAGGGCAGACAGATACGCAGTATTTT. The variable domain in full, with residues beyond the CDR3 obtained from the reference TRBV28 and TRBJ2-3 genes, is DVKVTQSSRYLVKRTGEKVFLECVQDMDHENMFWYRQDPGLGLRLIYFSYDVKMKEKGDIPEGYSVSREKKERFSLILESASTNQTSMYLCATAGQTDTQYFGPGTRLTVL.